The entry that follows covers one T cell receptor beta chain sequence. The antigen this receptor binds is unknown. This could be a read error, since a much larger clone is one nucleotide away. These data are taken from a study of Graves' ophthalmopathy and Graves' hyperthyroidism (dated by TCRdb to between 2017 and 2018). About the study as a whole: Peripheral blood was collected at initial diagnosis, prior to any treatment. To tell Graves' ophthalmopathy apart from Graves' hyperthyroidism, and to predict which patients would progress to ophthalmopathy, the study relied on TCR beta repertoire signatures. In total, 135 blood samples were TCR-sequenced: approximately 40 ophthalmopathy, under 80 hyperthyroidism and 17 hyperthyroidism-to-ophthalmopathy patients. To explore V-J signatures that separate ophthalmopathy from hyperthyroidism, a discovery set of about 96 patients was enrolled, consisting of approximately 45 with ophthalmopathy and around 60 with stable hyperthyroidism. An independent validation cohort comprised 18 hyperthyroidism patients and 15 to 17 patients who later progressed from hyperthyroidism to ophthalmopathy. In a handful of hyperthyroidism patients, the T-cell repertoires found in thyroid tissue were compared with those found in blood. Once sampling was done, hyperthyroidism patients were given methimazole at a starting dose of 30 mg daily, while ophthalmopathy patients were given high-dose intravenous methylprednisolone.

Based on the germline V gene, the CDR1 and CDR2 sequences are SNHLY and FYNNEI. The CDR3 measures 13 amino acids from cysteine to phenylalanine. Only the CDR3 DNA stays, 39 bases, in frame from base 1. Ophthalmopathy patients had moderately to severely active disease, Clinical Activity Score of at least 3, NOSPECS grade of at least 4, and disease duration under 3 months. Anyone with other autoimmune diseases, uncontrolled infections, pregnancy or lactation was excluded from the study. Clinical symptoms, serum thyroxine, TRAb, thyroid ultrasound and orbital computed tomography were used for diagnosis. PBMCs were isolated from about 9 ml of fresh peripheral blood by Ficoll-Paque density gradient centrifugation. Trizol reagent was used to extract the total RNA, and its quality was then checked on an Agilent 2100 Bioanalyzer. TCR beta CDR3 regions were amplified from RNA transcripts for repertoire sequencing. HTBI primers and the Qiagen OneStep RT-PCR kit were used in a first-round RT-PCR, which was followed by a second-round multiplex PCR, size selection and purification. Libraries were sequenced paired-end with 100 bp reads on an Illumina HiSeq2000. The original methods were these. SOAPnuke was used for read processing, and reads with adapters, uncalled bases, a mean Phred below 15, or no exact constant-primer or identifier match were discarded. COPE v1.2.5 was used to merge high-quality paired reads. Clonotypes were defined as unique nucleotide sequences and were aligned to IMGT TRB V, D and J references using MiTCR v1.1. Analysis was restricted to V-J combinations with a frequency above 0.0001, which covered just over 98% of repertoires. For each V-J combination, a TCR clonal expansion and chaos score was defined as the ratio of F50 clonal expansion to chaos observed in the TCRdist matrix. Features were reduced by Welch's t-statistics and random forest to around 14 V-J combinations, which fed a naive Bayes classifier. The Morisita-Horn index was used to measure how similar the thyroid and blood repertoires were. TCRdb trimmed public reads at Q25 via fastp, called clones via MiXCR and kept in-frame beta chains. For every CDR3 protein sequence, its rows merge into one entry that carries the most common genes and DNA. The V and J calls were determined by TCRdb, not by the authors. In all, the sample holds 650,000 to 900,000 distinct CDR3 sequences, and roughly 40% of those were seen once. The ten largest clones represent 44% of the sample.

Paper-wide results and their limitations: No statistical method was used to set the sample size in advance, and the investigators knew which group each participant was assigned to. Most expanded thyroid clonotypes with a frequency above 0.001 also appeared in blood, which suggests that blood repertoires may reflect the immune response in the thyroid. In validation, the model predicted ophthalmopathy progression with 55% to 71% sensitivity and approximately 72% specificity; roughly eleven predicted patients were CT-confirmed with GO in a median of 6.5 months. The 13-signature model separated ophthalmopathy from stable hyperthyroidism with approximately 85% sensitivity and around 81% specificity in cross-validation, and 80%/75% in the test set.

The source of this sequence is an adult man with Graves' ophthalmopathy. The chain links TRBV2 with TRBJ2-5, with the D gene too uncertain to name. What was sequenced was peripheral blood. The DNA reads TGTACCAGCAGTTTATGGGGTGGAGAGACCCAGTACTTC. Translated, it gives CTSSLWGGETQYF.